This record concerns one T cell receptor (beta chain) sequence. Its antigen remains unidentified. This PCR relied on a set of 60 Vbeta primers and 13 Jbeta primers. Authors' analysis steps: In a later analysis, the count reached 75 million to 90 million unique TCR beta chains, with about 12 million shared. Repertoires were generated with immunoSEQ multiplex PCR, while TCRdb's copy carries only in-frame clones and drops some. V and J calls and clone size come straight from that table; D and trimming were deduced from the DNA. The table lists a few hundred thousand clones, more than 60% of them singletons. The study sampled nominally healthy donors, though unrecorded immune exposures were likely. CDR1 is SGHDN, CDR2 FVKESK, per germline. This CDR3 has 15 residues. V lost 1 base to trimming and J lost 4 bases; unmatched junction nucleotides: 3. These data are taken from a study of cytomegalovirus exposure and HLA in healthy donors.

Study-level findings and limits: Most of the TCR beta V segments (in an earlier analysis) were productive either about 90% or about 30% of the time.

This TCR derives from a woman in her thirties in good health and CMV-seronegative. Sequencing was performed on PBMCs. V usage is TRBV14 and J usage is TRBJ2-1, with 8 bases matching TRBD2. For the CDR3, the DNA is TGTGCCAGCAGCCAAGTACTAGCGGCGTACAATGAGCAGTTCTTC. This sequence encodes CASSQVLAAYNEQFF. Together with reference TRBV14 and TRBJ2-1, the CDR3 gives the full variable domain: EAGVTQFPSHSVIEKGQTVTLRCDPISGHDNLYWYRRVMGKEIKFLLHFVKESKQDESGMPNNRFLAERTGGTYSTLKVQPAELEDSGVYFCASSQVLAAYNEQFFGPGTRLTVL.